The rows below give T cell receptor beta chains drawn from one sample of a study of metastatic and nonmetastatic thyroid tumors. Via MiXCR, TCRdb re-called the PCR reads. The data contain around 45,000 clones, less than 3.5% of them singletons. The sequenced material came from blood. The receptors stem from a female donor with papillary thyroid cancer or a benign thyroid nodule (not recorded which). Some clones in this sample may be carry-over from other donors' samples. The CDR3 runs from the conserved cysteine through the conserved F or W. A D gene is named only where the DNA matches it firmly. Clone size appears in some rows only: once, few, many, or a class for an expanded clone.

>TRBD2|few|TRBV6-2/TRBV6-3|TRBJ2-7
TGTGCCAGCAGACCTCGGGGAGGGCTGGGGGAGCAGTACTTC
CASRPRGGLGEQYF
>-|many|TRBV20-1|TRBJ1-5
TGCAGTGCTACCCCGGAGAGCCCCAATCAGCCCCAGCATTTT
CSATPESPNQPQHF
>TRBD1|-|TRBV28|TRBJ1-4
TGTGCCAGCAGTTTGGACCGCGGGACAGCAACTAATGAAAAACTGCTTTTT
CASSLDRGTATNEKLLF
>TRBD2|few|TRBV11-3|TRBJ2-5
TGTGCCAGCAGCTCCACTTCGGGAGGTTTGGAGACCCAGTACTTC
CASSSTSGGLETQYF
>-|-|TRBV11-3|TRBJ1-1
TGTGCCAGCAGCCCTGGTGGTTACACTGAAGCTTTCTTT
CASSPGGYTEAFF
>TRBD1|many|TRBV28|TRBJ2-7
TGTGCCAGCAGTCCACAGGGGACCCACTCCTACGAGCAGTACTTC
CASSPQGTHSYEQYF
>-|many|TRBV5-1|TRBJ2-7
TGCGCCAGCAGCTTGGGGTCCGGGGGGCAGGCCTACGAGCAGTACTTC
CASSLGSGGQAYEQYF
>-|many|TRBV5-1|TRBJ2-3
TGCGCCAGCAGCCGCGCGGGGAGGCTTGGAGATACGCAGTATTTT
CASSRAGRLGDTQYF
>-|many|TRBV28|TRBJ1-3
TGTGCCAGCAGCCGCCGGAGGGGCGGCTCTGGAAACACCATATATTTT
CASSRRRGGSGNTIYF
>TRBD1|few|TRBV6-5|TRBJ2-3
TGTGCCAGCAGTTACCGGACAGGGGTCGCAGATACGCAGTATTTT
CASSYRTGVADTQYF
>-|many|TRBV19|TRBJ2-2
TGTGCCAGTAGTATAGATCTAGCGACAGGGTTTTACACCGGGGAGCTGTTTTTT
CASSIDLATGFYTGELFF
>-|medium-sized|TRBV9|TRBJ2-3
TGTGCCAGCAGCGGGACAGCCTTTAGCACAGATACGCAGTATTTT
CASSGTAFSTDTQYF
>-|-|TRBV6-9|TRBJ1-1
TGTGCCAGCAGTTACGCGGTCGGGTCCATGAACACTGAAGCTTTCTTT
CASSYAVGSMNTEAFF
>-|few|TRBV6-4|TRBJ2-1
TGTGCCAGCAGCGAGGATAGCTCCTACAATGAGCAGTTCTTC
CASSEDSSYNEQFF
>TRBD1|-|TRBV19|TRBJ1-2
TGTGCCAGTTGGGACAGTAACTATGGCTACACCTTC
CASWDSNYGYTF
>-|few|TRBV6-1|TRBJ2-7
TGTGCCAGCTCAACCCAGGGGCGGGATGAGCAGTACTTC
CASSTQGRDEQYF
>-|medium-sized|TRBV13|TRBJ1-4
TGTGCCAGCAGCCTGGGCCCGCGCGGTGAAAAACTGTTTTTT
CASSLGPRGEKLFF
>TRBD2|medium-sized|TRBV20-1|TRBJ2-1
TGCAGTGCTGTGAAACGGGGGGTCGACAATGAGCAGTTCTTC
CSAVKRGVDNEQFF
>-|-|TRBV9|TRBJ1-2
TGTGCCAGCAGCGTAGGTCAGGGAACTAACTATGGCTACACCTTC
CASSVGQGTNYGYTF
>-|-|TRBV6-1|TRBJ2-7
TGTGCCAGCAGGGATCTCGGCGAGCAGTACTTC
CASRDLGEQYF
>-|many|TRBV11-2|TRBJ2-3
TGTGCCAGCAGCTTAGTATTCCAGGGGGGGGACACAGATACGCAGTATTTT
CASSLVFQGGDTDTQYF
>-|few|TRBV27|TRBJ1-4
TGTGCCAGCAGTTTTGGGGGTGAAAAACTGTTTTTT
CASSFGGEKLFF
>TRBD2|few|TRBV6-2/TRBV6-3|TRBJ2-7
TGTGCCAGCAGGATAAGACTAGCGGGAGACGACTCCTACGAGCAGTACTTC
CASRIRLAGDDSYEQYF
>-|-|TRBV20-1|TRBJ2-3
TGCAGTGCCCACCCCCTGAGGGGGAGGGGAAACACAGATACGCAGTATTTT
CSAHPLRGRGNTDTQYF
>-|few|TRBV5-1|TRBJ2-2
TGCGCCAGCGTACCCGACCCTACCGGGGAGCTGTTTTTT
CASVPDPTGELFF
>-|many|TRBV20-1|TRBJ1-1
TGCAGTGCTAGAGGTTTCGGTGGAACTGAAGCTTTCTTT
CSARGFGGTEAFF
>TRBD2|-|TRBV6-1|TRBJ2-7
TGTGCCAGCAGCCCAGTGTCTAGCGGGAGCTACGAGCAGTACTTC
CASSPVSSGSYEQYF
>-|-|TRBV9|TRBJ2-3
TGTGCCAGCAGCGTAGACGGTCAAATCACAGATACGCAGTATTTT
CASSVDGQITDTQYF
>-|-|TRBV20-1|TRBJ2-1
TGCAGTGCTAGAGAGCCAGCGGGCTACAATGAGCAGTTCTTC
CSAREPAGYNEQFF
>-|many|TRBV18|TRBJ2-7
TGTGCCAGCTCACCCCTTGGGGAAGGCGGCGAGCAGTACTTC
CASSPLGEGGEQYF
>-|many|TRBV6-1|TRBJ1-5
TGTGCCAGCAGTGAAGTCAGTAGCAATCAGCCCCAGCATTTT
CASSEVSSNQPQHF
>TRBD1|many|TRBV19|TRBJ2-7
TGTGCCAGTAGTATTCAACCGACAGGGGAGTACGAGCAGTACTTC
CASSIQPTGEYEQYF
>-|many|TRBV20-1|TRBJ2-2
TGCAGTGCTAGACTGCGGGGAGACACCGGGGAGCTGTTTTTT
CSARLRGDTGELFF
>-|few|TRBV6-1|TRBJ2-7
TGTGCCAGCAGCACGGACGGAACCTACGAGCAGTACTTC
CASSTDGTYEQYF
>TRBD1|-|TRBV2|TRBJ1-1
TGTGCCAGCAGTCAAACAGGGGCCATGAACACTGAAGCTTTCTTT
CASSQTGAMNTEAFF
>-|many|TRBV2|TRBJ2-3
TGTGCCAGCAATCCGGGGGCAGATACGCAGTATTTT
CASNPGADTQYF
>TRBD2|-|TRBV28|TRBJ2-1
TGTGCCAGCAGTCGACGGTTGGGAGGGAATGAGCAGTTCTTC
CASSRRLGGNEQFF
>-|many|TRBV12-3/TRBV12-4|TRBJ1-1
TGTGCCAGCCACACACAGGGAGAGAACACTGAAGCTTTCTTT
CASHTQGENTEAFF
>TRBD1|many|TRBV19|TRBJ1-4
TGTGCCAGTAGTACGGGACAGGGGTTTCGTGAAAAACTGTTTTTT
CASSTGQGFREKLFF
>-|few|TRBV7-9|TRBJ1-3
TGTGCCAGCAGCTTAGGGGGGGGCACTGGAAACACCATATATTTT
CASSLGGGTGNTIYF
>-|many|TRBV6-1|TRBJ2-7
TGTGCCAGCAGTGAAGAACTGTACTCCGAGGGCGAGCAGTACTTC
CASSEELYSEGEQYF
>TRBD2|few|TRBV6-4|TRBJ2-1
TGTGCCAGCAGTGACTCAGAGGGACTAGGAAAGCAGTTCTTC
CASSDSEGLGKQFF